This T cell receptor (beta chain) was recorded in a study of cytomegalovirus exposure and HLA in healthy donors. Unmatched junction bases numbered 7, after V lost 3 bases and J lost 0 bases. Germline CDR1 is MDHEN and CDR2 is SYDVKM. CDR3 length: 19 residues. General observations from the study: A later analysis found that most CMV-associated TCR beta chains appeared HLA-restricted. It was reported that TCR beta sequences correctly inferred the HLA-A and HLA-B alleles for most subjects. Immune exposure data for these donors was limited to CMV serostatus.

The PCR had 60 Vbeta and 13 Jbeta primers. TCRdb's table, derived via immunoSEQ multiplex PCR, lists solely in-frame clones and lacks some. The sample contains about 190,000 clones, 84% of which appear only once. Comment on this clone: Its antigen is as yet unknown.

The sequence derives from a boy aged 5-17 years in good health and CMV-seronegative. The sample was PBMCs. The V and J genes are TRBV28 and TRBJ2-1; 14 bases are a match to TRBD2. This CDR3 reads CASSFGLAGGKSSYNEQFF. As DNA, the CDR3 is TGTGCCAGCAGTTTCGGACTAGCGGGAGGAAAAAGCTCCTACAATGAGCAGTTCTTC.